One and the same sample provided the 26 T cell receptor beta chains below, sequenced in a study of CD8 T cells in ankylosing spondylitis. From the 5' RACE reads, TCRdb called clonotypes with MiXCR, one entry per CDR3 protein. The top ten clones hold less than 8% of a sample with under 250,000 distinct CDR3 sequences, about 10% of them seen once. Sequencing was carried out using blood, either unsorted or a sorted T cell fraction (not recorded which). These receptors were taken from a male donor with ankylosing spondylitis or in good health (not recorded which).

This clonotype came up many times. The V and J genes are TRBV20-1 and TRBJ1-2; D not resolved. The CDR3 covers 15 residues. Germline V CDR1 and CDR2: DFQATT, SNEGSKA (reference sequence). Trimming left V 1 base short and J 7 bases short, with 19 bases between. In DNA form, the CDR3 reads TGCAGTGCTAGAGGATTAAAGGAGCTAACGGGTGGCTACACCTTC. Translating it yields CSARGLKELTGGYTF.

In this sample, this clonotype turned up many times. The chain carries TRBV12-3 or TRBV12-4 and TRBJ2-7; 12 positions match TRBD1. The ends lost 5 bases at V and 0 bases at J; junction bases unmatched: 5. The CDR3 contains 16 residues. The CDR3 sequence is CASSDRDRGLSYEQYF. Written as DNA, the CDR3 is TGTGCCAGCAGTGACCGGGACAGGGGGCTCTCCTACGAGCAGTACTTC.

This clonotype was recorded many times. V is TRBV7-2 and J is TRBJ2-5, with 12 bases matching TRBD2. Trimming cost V 6 bases and J 2 bases; bases outside gene matches: 4. Per germline, CDR1 SGHTA and CDR2 FQGNSA. This CDR3 has 15 residues. The DNA of the CDR3 is TGTGCCAGCAGACCGGGACTAGCGGGTCAAGAGACCCAGTACTTC. It encodes CASRPGLAGQETQYF.

The chain uses TRBV10-3 and TRBJ1-1; D gene uncertain. The V and J ends lost 0 bases and 4 bases respectively, with 15 bases between them. Germline CDR1 reads ENHRY; CDR2 reads SYGVKD. The CDR3 length is 16 residues. The chain's CDR3 is CAISESLGVSGTEAFF. CDR3 nucleotide sequence: TGTGCCATCAGTGAGTCACTCGGGGTTTCAGGCACTGAAGCTTTCTTT.

The V gene is TRBV18, the J gene TRBJ1-6, with D perhaps matching TRBD1 (6 bases). Per germline, CDR1 KGHSH and CDR2 LQKENI. The CDR3 runs to 14 residues. Trimming shortened V by 5 bases and J by 10 bases, and 15 bases separated the two germline ends. The CDR3, as DNA: TGTGCCAGCTCATCAAACAGGGATTCGTCACCCCTCCACTTT. Translating gives CASSSNRDSSPLHF.

This clonotype was observed at least ten times. The genes are TRBV5-1 and TRBJ2-1; 7 bases fit TRBD1. Trimming took 4 bases from V and 4 from J; bases not matched to a gene: 8. The CDR3 is 15 amino acids. CDR1 and CDR2 (germline): SGHRS, YFSETQ. DNA of the CDR3: TGCGCCAGCAGCGGGCGCGACAGGGCATACAATGAGCAGTTCTTC. Translated, it gives CASSGRDRAYNEQFF.

Turning to this clonotype: The junction departs from the called germline gene at one end, perhaps through a read error. The V and J genes are TRBV20-1 and TRBJ2-2; 12 bases are a match to TRBD2. The CDR3 is 17 amino acids. CDR1 is DFQATT, CDR2 SNEGSKA, per germline (reference sequence). CDR3 sequence: CCARGFSSGRVTGELFF. The DNA of the CDR3 is TGCTGTGCTAGAGGTTTCTCTAGCGGGAGGGTCACCGGGGAGCTGTTTTTT.

There are many counts of this clonotype. The rearrangement uses TRBV3-1 and TRBJ2-2, with D tentatively TRBD2 (6 bases). The CDR3 totals 15 residues. Trimming cost V 0 bases and J 6 bases, with 11 bases left between them. Germline V gives CDR1 LGHDT, CDR2 YNNKEL (reference sequence). CDR3 sequence (DNA): TGTGCCAGCAGCCAAGACGCAGGGAGGTCCGGGGAGCTGTTTTTT. It translates to CASSQDAGRSGELFF. The variable domain in full, completed from reference TRBV3-1 and TRBJ2-2, reads DTAVSQTPKYLVTQMGNDKSIKCEQNLGHDTMYWYKQDSKKFLKIMFSYNNKELIINETVPNRFSPKSPDKAHLNLHINSLELGDSAVYFCASSQDAGRSGELFFGEGSRLTVL.

The sample holds a few counts of this clonotype. J is TRBJ1-5 and V is TRBV12-3 or TRBV12-4; D is unresolved. The V gene lost 5 bases and the J gene lost 4 bases, with 3 bases spanning the gap. The length of the CDR3 is 11 residues. The chain's CDR3 is CASSRNQPQHF. As DNA, the CDR3 is TGTGCCAGCAGTCGAAATCAGCCCCAGCATTTT.

This clonotype has ten or more counts. This chain connects TRBV3-1 to TRBJ2-1; D ambiguous. Germline lookup yields CDR1 LGHDT and CDR2 YNNKEL (reference sequence). CDR3 length: 15 amino acids. V gave up 4 bases and J gave up 0 bases, with 10 bases separating them. This chain's CDR3 is CASSPSPLSYNEQFF. For the CDR3, the DNA is TGTGCCAGCAGCCCCTCCCCTCTCTCCTACAATGAGCAGTTCTTC.

This clonotype was counted ten times or more. The V and J genes are TRBV10-1 and TRBJ1-6; a possible D gene is TRBD1 (6 bases). The CDR3 totals 13 residues. V was trimmed by 4 bases and J by 8 bases, leaving 9 bases between them. Germline CDR1 WNHNN, CDR2 SYGVQD (reference sequence). This CDR3 is CASSAGTYSPLHF. The CDR3 nucleotides read TGCGCCAGCAGTGCCGGGACATATTCACCCCTCCACTTT.

J is TRBJ2-1 and V is TRBV29-1; D may be TRBD2 (5 bases). Germline values: CDR1 SQVTM, CDR2 ANQGSEA. V lost 4 bases to trimming and J lost 8 bases, with 12 bases between them. The CDR3 extends over 12 amino acids. CDR3 DNA: TGCAGCGTTGGCGCTCACGGGGATGAGCAGTTCTTC. It is translated as CSVGAHGDEQFF.

This clonotype was seen more than once but under ten times. The rearrangement joins TRBV4-1 to TRBJ2-1; D is undetermined. Germline V CDR1 and CDR2: MGHRA, YSYEKL. The V end lost 0 bases, the J end lost 9 bases, and 9 bases lay between the germline ends. The CDR3 covers 13 residues. The CDR3 loop reads CASSQEGSGEQFF. CDR3 bases: TGCGCCAGCAGCCAAGAGGGTTCGGGTGAGCAGTTCTTC.

This clonotype was counted only a few times. This chain links TRBV29-1 with TRBJ2-5; a weak D match, TRBD2 (6 bases). The CDR3 contains 15 residues. Trimming took off 0 bases at V and 0 bases at J, with 11 bases between the two ends. CDR1 SQVTM and CDR2 ANQGSEA come from the germline V gene. CDR3 residues: CSVEDRGWYQETQYF. DNA for the CDR3: TGCAGCGTTGAAGATCGGGGGTGGTACCAAGAGACCCAGTACTTC.

This clonotype was found many times. The V call is TRBV20-1, the J call TRBJ1-2; possibly TRBD1 for D (6 bases). Germline CDR1 is DFQATT and CDR2 is SNEGSKA (reference sequence). V gave up 5 bases and J gave up 0 bases, with 13 bases separating them. CDR3 size: 14 residues. The CDR3 nucleotides read TGCAGTGCTCTAACGCAGGGGCCTAACTATGGCTACACCTTC. Its protein is CSALTQGPNYGYTF.

In this sample, this clonotype turned up a few times. The chain uses TRBV15 and TRBJ2-2; D gene uncertain. Germline-derived CDR1 and CDR2 are LNHNV and YYDKDF (reference sequence). V lost 0 bases and J 5 bases, leaving 7 bases between the germline ends. CDR3 length: 14 amino acids. The CDR3 DNA reads TGTGCCACCAGCAGAGACCAGCATACCGGGGAGCTGTTTTTT. Protein product: CATSRDQHTGELFF. The whole variable domain, remainder taken from reference TRBV15 and TRBJ2-2, is DAMVIQNPRYQVTQFGKPVTLSCSQTLNHNVMYWYQQKSSQAPKLLFHYYDKDFNNEADTPDNFQSRRPNTSFCFLDIRSPGLGDTAMYLCATSRDQHTGELFFGEGSRLTVL.

In its sample, this clonotype was seen many times. The rearrangement joins TRBV29-1 to TRBJ2-7; 13 bases are a match to TRBD2. Germline V gives CDR1 SQVTM, CDR2 ANQGSEA. The CDR3 is 13 residues long. J lost 4 bases, V lost 4 bases, and 1 base had no gene match. The CDR3 sequence is CSVGTSGSYEQYF. In DNA, the CDR3 is TGCAGCGTTGGGACTAGCGGGAGTTACGAGCAGTACTTC.

This clonotype has a count of ten or more. V gene TRBV3-1 combines with J gene TRBJ2-1; no clear D gene. The germline CDR1 and CDR2 sequences are LGHDT and YNNKEL (reference sequence). Trimming shortened V by 0 bases and J by 8 bases, and 11 bases separated the two germline ends. The CDR3 runs 14 residues. As DNA, the CDR3 is TGTGCCAGCAGCCAAGATGAAAGGGCCGATGAGCAGTTCTTC. Its protein product is CASSQDERADEQFF.

Written as DNA, the CDR3 is TGTGCCAGCAGGGCGGGACAGACCAATTCACCCCTCCACTTT. Amino acid sequence: CASRAGQTNSPLHF. The V and J genes are TRBV6-1 and TRBJ1-6; 7 nucleotides line up with TRBD1. V trimming: 6 bases; J trimming: 7 bases; junction bases outside the gene matches: 6. From germline, CDR1 is MNHNS and CDR2 SASEGT. This CDR3 is 14 amino acids long.

This clonotype showed up many times. V gene TRBV7-9 combines with J gene TRBJ2-3, with D uncertain. CDR1 SEHNR and CDR2 FQNEAQ come from the germline V gene (reference sequence). V was trimmed by 4 bases and J by 5 bases, leaving 10 bases between them. There are 13 residues in the CDR3. The CDR3 nucleotides are TGTGCCAGCAGCTCCCTCAGCCGAGATACGCAGTATTTT. It is translated as CASSSLSRDTQYF. The entire variable domain, with the rest obtained from reference TRBV7-9 and TRBJ2-3, is as follows: DTGVSQNPRHKITKRGQNVTFRCDPISEHNRLYWYRQTLGQGPEFLTYFQNEAQLEKSRLLSDRFSAERPKGSFSTLEIQRTEQGDSAMYLCASSSLSRDTQYFGPGTRLTVL.

Only a few counts were recorded for this clonotype. The genes are TRBV7-2 and TRBJ1-4, with unresolved D. This CDR3 has 15 residues. V dropped 1 base and J dropped 2 bases, with 8 bases sitting between them. Germline assignment: CDR1 SGHTA and CDR2 FQGNSA. CDR3 sequence: CASSLVTGTNEKLFF. In DNA, the CDR3 is TGTGCCAGCAGCTTAGTTACGGGGACTAATGAAAAACTGTTTTTT.

This chain links TRBV12-3 or TRBV12-4 with TRBJ1-1; the D gene is possibly TRBD1 (5 bases). The CDR3 is made up of 13 amino acids. V was pared by 8 bases and J by 11 bases, with 21 bases between. The CDR3 spells CASGQEGVRGAFF. The CDR3 DNA is TGTGCCAGCGGCCAAGAAGGGGTAAGGGGTGCTTTCTTT.

The rearrangement uses TRBV7-8 and TRBJ2-1, with no clear D. With 6 bases removed from V and 3 bases from J, the gap between germline ends came to 15 bases. This CDR3 is 15 amino acids long. CDR1 is SGHVS and CDR2 is FQNEAQ in the germline V gene. CDR3 region: CASSQLRPLYNEQFF. Written as DNA, the CDR3 is TGTGCCAGCAGTCAACTGAGGCCCCTCTACAATGAGCAGTTCTTC.

The table lists this clonotype with many counts. The V gene is TRBV5-1, the J gene TRBJ2-7, with TRBD1 matching over 9 bases. The CDR3 runs 15 residues. Trimming removed 0 bases from V and 2 bases from J; junction bases left unmatched: 3. CDR1 and CDR2 from the germline V gene are SGHRS and YFSETQ. DNA of the CDR3: TGCGCCAGCAGCTTGGAGGACAGGGGCCCCTACGAGCAGTACTTC. Amino acid sequence: CASSLEDRGPYEQYF.

This clonotype occurred a few times. This chain connects TRBV5-1 to TRBJ2-1, with 10 bases matching TRBD2. This CDR3 is built from 17 residues. CDR1 is SGHRS, CDR2 YFSETQ, per germline. V shed 4 bases, J shed 2 bases, and the junction held 9 bases outside the gene matches. The CDR3, as DNA: TGCGCCAGCAGCAGGGCCCCAAGCGGGAGGGCCTACAATGAGCAGTTCTTC. Its translation: CASSRAPSGRAYNEQFF.

This clonotype has a count of ten or more. The chain joins TRBV9 to TRBJ2-7, with a possible D match to TRBD2 (6 bases). V shed 0 bases and J shed 2 bases, with 9 bases lying between them. CDR3 length: 14 residues. CDR1 and CDR2 (germline): SGDLS, YYNGEE. In DNA form, the CDR3 reads TGTGCCAGCAGCGTAGAGGAGGGGCCCTACGAGCAGTACTTC. This gives the protein CASSVEEGPYEQYF.